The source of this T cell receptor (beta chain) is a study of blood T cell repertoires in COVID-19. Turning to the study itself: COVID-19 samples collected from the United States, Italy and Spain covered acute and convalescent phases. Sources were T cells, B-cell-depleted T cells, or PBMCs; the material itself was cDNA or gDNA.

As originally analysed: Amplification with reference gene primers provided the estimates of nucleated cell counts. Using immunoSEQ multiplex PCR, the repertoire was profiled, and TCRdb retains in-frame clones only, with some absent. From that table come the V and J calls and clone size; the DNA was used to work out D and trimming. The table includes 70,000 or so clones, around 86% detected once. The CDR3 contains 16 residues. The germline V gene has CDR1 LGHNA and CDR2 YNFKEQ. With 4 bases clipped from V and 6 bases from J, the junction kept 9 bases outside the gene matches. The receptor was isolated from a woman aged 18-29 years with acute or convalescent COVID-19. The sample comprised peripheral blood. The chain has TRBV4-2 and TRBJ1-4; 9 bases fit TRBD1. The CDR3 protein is CASSLGQGGLDEKLFF. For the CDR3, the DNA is TGTGCCAGCAGCCTGGGACAGGGAGGATTAGATGAAAAACTGTTTTTT.